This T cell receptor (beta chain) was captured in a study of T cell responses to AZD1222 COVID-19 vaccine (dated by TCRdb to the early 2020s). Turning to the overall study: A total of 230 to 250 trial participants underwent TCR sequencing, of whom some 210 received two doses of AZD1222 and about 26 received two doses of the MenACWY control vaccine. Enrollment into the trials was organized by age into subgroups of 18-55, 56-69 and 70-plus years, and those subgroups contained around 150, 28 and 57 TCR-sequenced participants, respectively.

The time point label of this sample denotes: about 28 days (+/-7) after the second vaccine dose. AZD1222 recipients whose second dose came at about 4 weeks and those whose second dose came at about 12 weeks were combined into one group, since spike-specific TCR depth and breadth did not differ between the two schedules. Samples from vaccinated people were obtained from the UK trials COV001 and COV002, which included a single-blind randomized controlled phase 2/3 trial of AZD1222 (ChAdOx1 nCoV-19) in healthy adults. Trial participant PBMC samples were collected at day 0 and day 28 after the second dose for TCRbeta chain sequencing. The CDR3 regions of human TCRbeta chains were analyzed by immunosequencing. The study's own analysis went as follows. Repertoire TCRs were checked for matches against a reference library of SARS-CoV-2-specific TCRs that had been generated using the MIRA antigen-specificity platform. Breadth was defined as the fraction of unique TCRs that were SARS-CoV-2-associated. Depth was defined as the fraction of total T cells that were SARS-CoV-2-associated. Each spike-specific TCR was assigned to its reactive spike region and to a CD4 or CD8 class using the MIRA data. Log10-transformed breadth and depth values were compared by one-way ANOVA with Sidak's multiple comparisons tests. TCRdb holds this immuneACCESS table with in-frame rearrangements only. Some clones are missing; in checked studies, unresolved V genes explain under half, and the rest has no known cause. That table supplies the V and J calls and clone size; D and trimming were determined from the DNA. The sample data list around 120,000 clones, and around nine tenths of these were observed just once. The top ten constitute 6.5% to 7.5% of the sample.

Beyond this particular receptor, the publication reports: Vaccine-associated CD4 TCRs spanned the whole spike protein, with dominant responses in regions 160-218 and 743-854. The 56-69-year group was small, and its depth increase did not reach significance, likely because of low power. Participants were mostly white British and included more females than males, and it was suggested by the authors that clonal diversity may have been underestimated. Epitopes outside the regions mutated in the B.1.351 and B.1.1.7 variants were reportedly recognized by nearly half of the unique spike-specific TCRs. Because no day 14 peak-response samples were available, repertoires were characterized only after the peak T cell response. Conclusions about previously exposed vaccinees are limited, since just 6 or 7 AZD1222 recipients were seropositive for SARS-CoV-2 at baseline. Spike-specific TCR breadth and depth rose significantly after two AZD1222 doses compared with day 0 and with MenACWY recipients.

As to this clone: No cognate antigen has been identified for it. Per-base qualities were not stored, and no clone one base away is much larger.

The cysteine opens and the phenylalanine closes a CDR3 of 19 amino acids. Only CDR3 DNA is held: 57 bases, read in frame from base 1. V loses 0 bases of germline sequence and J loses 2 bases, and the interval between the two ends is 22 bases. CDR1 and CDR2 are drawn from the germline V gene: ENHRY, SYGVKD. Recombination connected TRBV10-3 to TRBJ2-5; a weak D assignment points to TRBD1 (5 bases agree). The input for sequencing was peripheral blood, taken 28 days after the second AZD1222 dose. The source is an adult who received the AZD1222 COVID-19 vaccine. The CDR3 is CAISESIIVGKRGQETQYF. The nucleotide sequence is TGTGCCATCAGTGAGTCGATTATTGTGGGGAAAAGGGGTCAAGAGACCCAGTACTTC.